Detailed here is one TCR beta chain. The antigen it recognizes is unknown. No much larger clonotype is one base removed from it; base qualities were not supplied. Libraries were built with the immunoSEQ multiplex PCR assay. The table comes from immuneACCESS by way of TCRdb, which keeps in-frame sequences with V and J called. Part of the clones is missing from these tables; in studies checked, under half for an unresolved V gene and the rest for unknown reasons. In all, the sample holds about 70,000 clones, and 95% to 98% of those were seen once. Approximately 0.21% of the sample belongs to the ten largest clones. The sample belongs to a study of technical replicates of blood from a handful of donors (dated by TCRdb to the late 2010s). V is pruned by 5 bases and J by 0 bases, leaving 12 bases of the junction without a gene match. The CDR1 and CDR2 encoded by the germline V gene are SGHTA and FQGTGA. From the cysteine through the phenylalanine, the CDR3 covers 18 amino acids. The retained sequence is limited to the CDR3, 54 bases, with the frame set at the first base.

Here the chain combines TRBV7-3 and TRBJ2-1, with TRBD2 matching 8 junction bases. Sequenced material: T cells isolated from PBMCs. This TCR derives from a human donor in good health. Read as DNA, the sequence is TGTGCCAGCAGCCCTCGGGGCGGAGCGGGAGTCTCCTACAATGAGCAGTTCTTC. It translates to CASSPRGGAGVSYNEQFF.